The rows below give T cell receptor beta chains drawn from one sample of a study of T cell repertoires in cytomegalovirus infection. Using its own MiXCR run on the reads, TCRdb lists one record per CDR3 protein. The sample yields roughly 720,000 distinct CDR3 sequences, 35% seen once. Sample: PBMCs. The receptors were gathered from a human donor in good health (CMV status not recorded). Some clones in this sample may be carry-over from other donors' samples. CDR3s include the opening cysteine and the closing phenylalanine or tryptophan. Fields, in order: D gene, V gene, clone size, J gene, CDR3 DNA, CDR3 protein. The D gene is left open where the match is weak. Clone size is not always given. Where it is, it says once, few, many or a class for expanded clones.

D gene: .
V gene: TRBV7-2
clone size: many
J gene: TRBJ1-1
CDR3 DNA: TGTGCCAGCAGCTACAGGACTGAAGCTTTCTTT
CDR3 protein: CASSYRTEAFF

D gene: TRBD1
V gene: TRBV11-2
clone size: .
J gene: TRBJ2-5
CDR3 DNA: TGTGCCAGCAGCCCCGGGCAGGGGGCTGCCAAACGCCAAGAGACCCAGTACTTC
CDR3 protein: CASSPGQGAAKRQETQYF

D gene: TRBD2
V gene: TRBV7-2
clone size: .
J gene: TRBJ2-5
CDR3 DNA: TGTGCCAGCAGCTTCGGACTAGCGGGGATCGAGACCCAGTACTTC
CDR3 protein: CASSFGLAGIETQYF

D gene: .
V gene: TRBV2
clone size: .
J gene: TRBJ2-1
CDR3 DNA: TGTGCCAGCAGTGTCCAGGGGCTATATGAGCAGTTCTTC
CDR3 protein: CASSVQGLYEQFF

D gene: .
V gene: TRBV6-6
clone size: .
J gene: TRBJ1-1
CDR3 DNA: TGTGCCAGCAGTTCGATCCGGGGATTTACCAACACTGAAGCTTTCTTT
CDR3 protein: CASSSIRGFTNTEAFF

D gene: .
V gene: TRBV20-1
clone size: .
J gene: TRBJ1-4
CDR3 DNA: TGCAGTGCTAGAGACCTGGCGACAGAATCTAATGAAAAACTGTTTTTT
CDR3 protein: CSARDLATESNEKLFF

D gene: .
V gene: TRBV7-9
clone size: .
J gene: TRBJ2-5
CDR3 DNA: TGTGCCAGCAGCTTAGCCGGAGTATTGGAGACCCAGTACTTC
CDR3 protein: CASSLAGVLETQYF

D gene: TRBD2
V gene: TRBV28
clone size: .
J gene: TRBJ2-1
CDR3 DNA: TGTGCCAGCAGTCCCGAACCTAGCGGGCAAAACAATGAGCAGTTCTTC
CDR3 protein: CASSPEPSGQNNEQFF

D gene: TRBD2
V gene: TRBV6-5
clone size: .
J gene: TRBJ2-7
CDR3 DNA: TGTGCCAGCAGTTACTCGACTAGCGGGACCCACGAGCAGTACTTC
CDR3 protein: CASSYSTSGTHEQYF

D gene: TRBD1
V gene: TRBV11-2
clone size: .
J gene: TRBJ1-1
CDR3 DNA: TGTGCCAGCAGCTTTCATCGACAGGGGGCCACTGAAGCTTTCTTT
CDR3 protein: CASSFHRQGATEAFF

D gene: TRBD1
V gene: TRBV28
clone size: few
J gene: TRBJ2-1
CDR3 DNA: TGTGCCAGCAGTCCAGGGGGCAGGCCATCGTACAATGAGCAGTTCTTC
CDR3 protein: CASSPGGRPSYNEQFF

D gene: TRBD2
V gene: TRBV7-6
clone size: .
J gene: TRBJ2-3
CDR3 DNA: TGTGCCAGCAGCTTAGGGACTAGCGAGGACACAGATACGCAGTATTTT
CDR3 protein: CASSLGTSEDTDTQYF

D gene: TRBD2
V gene: TRBV9
clone size: .
J gene: TRBJ2-1
CDR3 DNA: TGTGCCAGCACGCCGGGACTAGCGGCGGCTCACTCCTACAATGAGCAGTTCTTC
CDR3 protein: CASTPGLAAAHSYNEQFF

D gene: .
V gene: TRBV12-3/TRBV12-4
clone size: few
J gene: TRBJ2-3
CDR3 DNA: TGTGCCAGCAGTCTTTCCGCCCCAGATACGCAGTATTTT
CDR3 protein: CASSLSAPDTQYF

D gene: .
V gene: TRBV20-1
clone size: .
J gene: TRBJ1-1
CDR3 DNA: TGCAGTGCCAAGGGTGGGCGGGGGCACACTGAAGCTTTCTTT
CDR3 protein: CSAKGGRGHTEAFF

D gene: .
V gene: TRBV4-3
clone size: .
J gene: TRBJ2-7
CDR3 DNA: TGCGCCAGCAGCCAGGAAGGGTGGGCCTTAGGACGCGAGCAGTACTTC
CDR3 protein: CASSQEGWALGREQYF